Sequencing of this TCR beta chain was carried out in a study of blood T cell repertoires in COVID-19. As for the study in general: Specimens from acute and convalescent COVID-19 originated in the United States, Italy and Spain. The analysed material was cDNA or gDNA that came from T cells, B-cell-depleted T cells, or PBMCs.

Germline values: CDR1 SGHVS, CDR2 FQNEAQ. There are 16 residues in the CDR3. Trimming cost V 0 bases and J 5 bases; bases outside gene matches: 5. In the study's own analysis: Amplifying reference gene primers gave estimates of nucleated cell counts. Only in-frame clones appear in the TCRdb table, and some are missing; sequencing was by immunoSEQ multiplex PCR. The D gene and trimming were derived from the DNA, and the V and J assignments and clone size from that table. The sample shows 250,000 to 350,000 clones, approximately 85% of them seen only once. The sequencing sample was made of peripheral blood. J is TRBJ2-5 and V is TRBV7-8, with 11 bases fitting TRBD2. The clonotype originates from a man between 18 and 29 years old with active or convalescent COVID-19. The chain's CDR3 is CASSLARLAGLETQYF. The CDR3 nucleotides are TGTGCCAGCAGCTTAGCAAGACTAGCGGGGCTTGAGACCCAGTACTTC.